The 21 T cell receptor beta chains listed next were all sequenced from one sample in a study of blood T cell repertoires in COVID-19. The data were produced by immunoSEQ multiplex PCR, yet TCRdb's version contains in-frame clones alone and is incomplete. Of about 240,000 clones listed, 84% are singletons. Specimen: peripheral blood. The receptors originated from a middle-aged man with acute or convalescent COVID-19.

The CDR3 is CAWSVGGVDNQPQHF. For the CDR3, the DNA is TGTGCCTGGAGTGTTGGAGGGGTTGACAATCAGCCCCAGCATTTT. V and J are TRBV30 and TRBJ1-5; possible D gene TRBD1, 5 bases. V was shortened by 0 bases and J by 3 bases, with 12 bases between the two germline ends. The germline gives CDR1 GTSNPN, CDR2 SVGIG (reference sequence). CDR3 size: 15 residues. Based on the CDR3 plus reference TRBV30 and TRBJ1-5, the full variable domain is SQTIHQWPATLVQPVGSPLSLECTVEGTSNPNLYWYRQAAGRGLQLLFYSVGIGQISSEVPQNLSASRPQDRQFILSSKKLLLSDSGFYLCAWSVGGVDNQPQHFGDGTRLSIL.

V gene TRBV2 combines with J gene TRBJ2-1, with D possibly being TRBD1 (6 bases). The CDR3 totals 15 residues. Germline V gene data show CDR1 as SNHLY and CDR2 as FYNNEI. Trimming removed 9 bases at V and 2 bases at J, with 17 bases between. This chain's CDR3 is CARDPGTNAYNEQFF. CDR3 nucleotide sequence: TGTGCCAGAGACCCCGGGACAAACGCCTACAATGAGCAGTTCTTC.

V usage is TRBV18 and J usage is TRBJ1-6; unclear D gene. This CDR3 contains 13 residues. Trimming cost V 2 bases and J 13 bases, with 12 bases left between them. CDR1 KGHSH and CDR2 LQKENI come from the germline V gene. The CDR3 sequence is CASSPLVDNPLHF. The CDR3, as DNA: TGTGCCAGCTCACCATTGGTTGACAACCCCCTCCACTTT.

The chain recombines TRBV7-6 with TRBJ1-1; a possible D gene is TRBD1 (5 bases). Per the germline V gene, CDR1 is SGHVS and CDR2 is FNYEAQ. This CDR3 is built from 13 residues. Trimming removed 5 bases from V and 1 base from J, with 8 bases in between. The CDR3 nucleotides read TGTGCCAGCAGCCGGGGGACGAACACTGAAGCTTTCTTT. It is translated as CASSRGTNTEAFF.

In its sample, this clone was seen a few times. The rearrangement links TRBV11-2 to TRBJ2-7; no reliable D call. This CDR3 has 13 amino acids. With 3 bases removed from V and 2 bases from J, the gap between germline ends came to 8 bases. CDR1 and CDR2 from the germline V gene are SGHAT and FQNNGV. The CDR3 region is CASSFPVTYEQYF. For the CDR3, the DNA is TGTGCCAGCAGCTTCCCGGTCACCTACGAGCAGTACTTC.

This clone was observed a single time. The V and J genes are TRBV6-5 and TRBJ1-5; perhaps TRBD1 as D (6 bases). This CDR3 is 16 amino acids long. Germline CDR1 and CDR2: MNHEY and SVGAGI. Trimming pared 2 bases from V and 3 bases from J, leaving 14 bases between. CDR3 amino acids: CASSYRAGVNNQPQHF. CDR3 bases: TGTGCCAGCAGTTACCGGGCAGGGGTAAACAATCAGCCCCAGCATTTT.

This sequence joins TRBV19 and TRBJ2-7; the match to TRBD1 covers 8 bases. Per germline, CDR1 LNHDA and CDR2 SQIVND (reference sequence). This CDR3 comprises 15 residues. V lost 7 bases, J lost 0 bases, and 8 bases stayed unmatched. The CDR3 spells CASNSGQESSYEQYF. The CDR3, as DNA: TGTGCCAGTAACTCGGGACAGGAGAGCTCCTACGAGCAGTACTTC.

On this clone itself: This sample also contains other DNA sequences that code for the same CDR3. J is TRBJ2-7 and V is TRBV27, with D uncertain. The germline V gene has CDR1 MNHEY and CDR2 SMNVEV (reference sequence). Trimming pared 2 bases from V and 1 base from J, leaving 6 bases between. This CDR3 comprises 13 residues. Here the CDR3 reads CASSLRRSYEQYF. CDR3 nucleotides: TGTGCCAGCAGTTTACGGCGGTCCTACGAGCAGTACTTC.

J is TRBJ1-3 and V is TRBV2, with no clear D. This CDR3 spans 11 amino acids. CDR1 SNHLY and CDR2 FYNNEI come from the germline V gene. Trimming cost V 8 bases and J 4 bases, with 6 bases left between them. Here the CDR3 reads CASGGGNTIYF. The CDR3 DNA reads TGTGCCAGCGGCGGAGGAAACACCATATATTTT.

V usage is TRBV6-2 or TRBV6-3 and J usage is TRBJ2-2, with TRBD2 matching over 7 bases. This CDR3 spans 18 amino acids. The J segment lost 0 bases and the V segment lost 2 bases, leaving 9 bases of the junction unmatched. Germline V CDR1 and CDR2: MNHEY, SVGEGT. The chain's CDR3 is CASSYMASGTANTGELFF. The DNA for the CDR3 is TGTGCCAGCAGTTACATGGCTAGCGGTACCGCGAACACCGGGGAGCTGTTTTTT.

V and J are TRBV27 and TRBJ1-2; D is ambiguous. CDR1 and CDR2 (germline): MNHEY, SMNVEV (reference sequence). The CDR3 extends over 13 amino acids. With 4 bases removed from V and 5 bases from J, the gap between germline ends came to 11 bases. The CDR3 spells CASSSSGVYGYTF. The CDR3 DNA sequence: TGTGCCAGCAGTTCCTCCGGGGTTTATGGCTACACCTTC.

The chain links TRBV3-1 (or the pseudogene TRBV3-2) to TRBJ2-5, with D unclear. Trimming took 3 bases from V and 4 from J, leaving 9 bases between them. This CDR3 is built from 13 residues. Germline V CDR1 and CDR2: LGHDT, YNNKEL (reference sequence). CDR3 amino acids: CASSQLERETQYF. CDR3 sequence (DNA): TGTGCCAGCAGCCAGCTAGAGCGAGAGACCCAGTACTTC.

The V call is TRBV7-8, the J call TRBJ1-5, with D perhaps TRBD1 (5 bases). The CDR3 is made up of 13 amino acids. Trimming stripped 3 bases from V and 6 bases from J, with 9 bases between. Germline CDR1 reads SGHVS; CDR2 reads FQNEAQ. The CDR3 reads CASSFGAVQPQHF. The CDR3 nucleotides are TGTGCCAGCAGCTTTGGGGCCGTTCAGCCCCAGCATTTT.

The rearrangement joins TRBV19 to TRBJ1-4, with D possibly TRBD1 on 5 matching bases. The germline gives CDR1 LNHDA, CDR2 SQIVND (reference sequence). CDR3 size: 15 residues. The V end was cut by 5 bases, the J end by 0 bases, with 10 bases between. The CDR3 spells CASSPGYATNEKLFF. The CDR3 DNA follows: TGTGCCAGTAGTCCAGGGTATGCAACTAATGAAAAACTGTTTTTT.

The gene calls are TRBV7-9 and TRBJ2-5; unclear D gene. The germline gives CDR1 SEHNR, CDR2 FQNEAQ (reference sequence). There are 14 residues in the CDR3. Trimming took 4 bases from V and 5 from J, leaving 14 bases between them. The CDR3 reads CASSSSGGLETQYF. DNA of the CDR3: TGTGCCAGCAGCTCCTCCGGCGGTTTGGAGACCCAGTACTTC. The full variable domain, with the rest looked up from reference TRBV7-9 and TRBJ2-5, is DTGVSQNPRHKITKRGQNVTFRCDPISEHNRLYWYRQTLGQGPEFLTYFQNEAQLEKSRLLSDRFSAERPKGSFSTLEIQRTEQGDSAMYLCASSSSGGLETQYFGPGTRLLVL.

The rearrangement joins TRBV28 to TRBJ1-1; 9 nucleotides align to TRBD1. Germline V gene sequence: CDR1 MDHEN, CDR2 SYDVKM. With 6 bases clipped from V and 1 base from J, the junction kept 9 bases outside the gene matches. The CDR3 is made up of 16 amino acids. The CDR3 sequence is CASRLPGQGRNTEAFF. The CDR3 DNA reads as TGTGCCAGCAGGCTACCGGGACAGGGTCGGAACACTGAAGCTTTCTTT. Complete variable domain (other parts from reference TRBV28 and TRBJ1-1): DVKVTQSSRYLVKRTGEKVFLECVQDMDHENMFWYRQDPGLGLRLIYFSYDVKMKEKGDIPEGYSVSREKKERFSLILESASTNQTSMYLCASRLPGQGRNTEAFFGQGTRLTVV.

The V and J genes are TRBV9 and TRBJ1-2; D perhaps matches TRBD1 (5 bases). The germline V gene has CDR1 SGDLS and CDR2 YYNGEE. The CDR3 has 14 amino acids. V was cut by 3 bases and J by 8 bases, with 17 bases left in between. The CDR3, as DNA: TGTGCCAGCAGCGCGCTTACCCAGGGCTTCGGCTACACCTTC. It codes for CASSALTQGFGYTF.

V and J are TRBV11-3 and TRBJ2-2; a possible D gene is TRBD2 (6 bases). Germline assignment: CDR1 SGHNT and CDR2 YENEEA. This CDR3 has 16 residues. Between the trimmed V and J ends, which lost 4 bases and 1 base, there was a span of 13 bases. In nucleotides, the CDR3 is TGTGCCAGCAGCTCCTCTCGGGGGAGGAACACCGGGGAGCTGTTTTTT. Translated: CASSSSRGRNTGELFF.

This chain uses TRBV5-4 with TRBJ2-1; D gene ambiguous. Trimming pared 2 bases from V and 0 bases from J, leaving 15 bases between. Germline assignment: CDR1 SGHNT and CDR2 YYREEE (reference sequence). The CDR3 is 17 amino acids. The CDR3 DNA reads TGTGCCAGCAGCTTCTCCGTTTCGAGCGACTCCTACAATGAGCAGTTCTTC. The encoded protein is CASSFSVSSDSYNEQFF.

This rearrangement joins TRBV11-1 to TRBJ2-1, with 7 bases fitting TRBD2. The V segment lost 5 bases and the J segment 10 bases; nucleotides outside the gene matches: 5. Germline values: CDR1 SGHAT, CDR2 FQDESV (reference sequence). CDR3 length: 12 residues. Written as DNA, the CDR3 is TGTGCCAGCAGCCGCACTAGCGACGAGCAGTTCTTC. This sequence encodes CASSRTSDEQFF.

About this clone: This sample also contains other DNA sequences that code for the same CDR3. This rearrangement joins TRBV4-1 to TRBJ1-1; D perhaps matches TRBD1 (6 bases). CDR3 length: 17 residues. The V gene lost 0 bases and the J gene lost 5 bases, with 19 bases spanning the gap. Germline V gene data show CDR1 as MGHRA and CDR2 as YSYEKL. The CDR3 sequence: CASSQDPGGAPNTEAFF. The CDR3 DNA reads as TGCGCCAGCAGCCAAGATCCGGGGGGGGCTCCTAATACTGAAGCTTTCTTT.